This T cell receptor (beta chain) was sequenced during a study of CD8+CD57+ T cells in acquired aplastic anemia. The overall study: The sorted CD4+ and CD8+ cells yielded an average roughly 3 ug of DNA.

Overall study results and limits: Patients and controls were found to share twenty-nine CD8+ CDR3 sequences.

The study profiled TCR beta VDJ and CDR3 using genomic DNA as template. Each CDR3 protein is one row after TCRdb ran MiXCR on the reads. Among about 270,000 distinct CDR3 sequences, around 82% were seen once, and the ten largest hold 40% to 55%. The patients chosen for sequencing had shown expansion of CD8+CD57+ cells (detected by flow cytometry). The CDR3 covers 16 residues. Germline loops: CDR1 SNHLY, CDR2 FYNNEI. Turning to this clonotype: Its antigen remains unidentified. At one end the junction does not follow the germline gene, possibly because of a read error.

The sequenced sample was sorted CD4+, CD8+, or CD8+CD57+ T cells (not recorded which) from PBMCs. V is TRBV2 and J is TRBJ2-1; the match to TRBD2 covers 8 bases. The TCR originated in a human donor with aplastic anemia. CDR3 region: CASSEVSGGTSAYKEF. CDR3 in DNA: TGTGCCAGCAGCGAGGTCAGCGGGGGAACGAGCGCCTACAAGGAGTTC.